This TCR beta chain was obtained from a study of Ad26.COV2.S vaccination and SARS-CoV-2 variants. Study information: Participants got Ad26.COV2.S intramuscularly, once or twice 56 days apart. Overall study results and limits: Responses of T cells in total may have been underestimated by the TCR breadth and depth analyses.

Germline CDR1 is MRHNA and CDR2 is SNTAGT. V was clipped by 3 bases and J by 4 bases; unmatched bases: 4. The CDR3 is 14 amino acids. The treatment here: about 20 received Ad26.COV2.S at low or high dose, single or two shots; 5 received placebo; per-sample allocation not given. It was on day 63 after the first vaccine or placebo injection that samples were taken. Adults aged 18-55 years in Boston included the donor. The table came from immunoSEQ multiplex PCR; TCRdb's copy has only in-frame clones and leaves some out. Of some 480,000 clones in the sample, roughly 89% are singletons; the top ten hold 13%. About this clone itself: The target antigen is unknown.

The source is a person aged 18-60 years who received the Ad26.COV2.S COVID-19 vaccine or a placebo. The rearrangement uses TRBV6-4 and TRBJ1-1; TRBD1 matches at 8 bases. The sample consisted of peripheral blood, taken in a trial of Ad26.COV2.S vaccine versus placebo. The CDR3 region is CASSETGEATEAFF. The CDR3 bases are TGTGCCAGCAGTGAGACAGGGGAGGCCACTGAAGCTTTCTTT.